A selection of T cell receptor beta chains follows, all from one sample in a study of shared clonotypes between healthy human individuals. Produced via immunoSEQ multiplex PCR; TCRdb's table is partial and in-frame only. The data contain about 2 million clones, 90% to 95% of them singletons. Sequenced material: naive CD4+ T cells sorted from blood. These receptors came from a man aged 18 to 29 in good health. Each CDR3 is given with its conserved first and last residue. The D gene is left open where the match is weak. Not all rows give a size; the values are once, few, many and, for expanded clones, a class.

d_call	cdr3_length	v_call	clone_size	j_call	cdr3_nt	cdr3_aa
-	16	TRBV6-6	once	TRBJ1-3	TGTGCCAGCGCCATGGCTTCGGGGGCGTCTGGAAACACCATATATTTT	CASAMASGASGNTIYF
-	13	TRBV11-2	-	TRBJ2-4	TGTGCCAGCAGCTCCTCGTACGGGGGCATTCAGTACTTC	CASSSSYGGIQYF
TRBD2	14	TRBV18	-	TRBJ2-3	TGTGCCAGCTCAGCCAGCGGGAGATCAGATACGCAGTATTTT	CASSASGRSDTQYF
-	15	TRBV7-2	-	TRBJ2-7	TGTGCCAGCAGCGCGCTCGGCATCCCCTCTAACGAGCAGTACTTC	CASSALGIPSNEQYF
-	15	TRBV4-1	-	TRBJ2-2	TGCGCCAGCAGCCAAGAGGGACCCAGGACTGGGGAGCTGTTTTTT	CASSQEGPRTGELFF
-	15	TRBV30	-	TRBJ2-4	TGTGCCTGGGGAGGACTCGATTTAGCCAAAAACATTCAGTACTTC	CAWGGLDLAKNIQYF
TRBD1	14	TRBV30	-	TRBJ2-5	TGTGCCTGGAGTGTGACAGGGGGGTCGGAGACCCAGTACTTC	CAWSVTGGSETQYF
-	17	TRBV4-3	-	TRBJ1-1	TGCGCCAGCAGCCAAAGCTCCGTCTCGGATATGAACACTGAAGCTTTCTTT	CASSQSSVSDMNTEAFF
TRBD1	14	TRBV6-5	-	TRBJ2-2	TGTGCCAGCAGTCGACAGGGATCCACCGGGGAGCTGTTTTTT	CASSRQGSTGELFF
TRBD1	12	TRBV5-6	once	TRBJ1-1	TGTGCCAGCAGCTTGGGGGACAGTGAAGCTTTCTTT	CASSLGDSEAFF
-	15	TRBV19	-	TRBJ1-2	TGTGCCAGTACCGGACCCGCAGGGTTTGATTATGGCTACACCTTC	CASTGPAGFDYGYTF
-	13	TRBV30	once	TRBJ2-3	TGTGCCTGGAGCCGAGGGAGCACAGATACGCAGTATTTT	CAWSRGSTDTQYF
-	16	TRBV27	-	TRBJ1-2	TGTGCCAGCTACTCCCCTACCCGGGCAAAGATAGGAAACTACACCTTC	CASYSPTRAKIGNYTF
-	13	TRBV5-1	-	TRBJ2-3	TGCGCCAGCAGCACCAACTACGCAGATACGCAGTATTTT	CASSTNYADTQYF
-	14	TRBV7-2	-	TRBJ1-1	TGTGCCAGCAGCTTACACGGGCTCCAGGGTGAAGCTTTCTTT	CASSLHGLQGEAFF
TRBD2	16	TRBV7-9	-	TRBJ2-3	TGTGCCAGCAGCTTAGCACTAGCGGGAGGGCCGGGTACGCAGTATTTT	CASSLALAGGPGTQYF
-	15	TRBV5-6	-	TRBJ2-3	TGTGCCAGCAGCTTGCTGGGGGACGGCACAGATACGCAGTATTTT	CASSLLGDGTDTQYF
TRBD1	14	TRBV18	-	TRBJ2-2	TGTGCCAGCTCACTACAGGGGGCCGGCGGGGAGCTGTTTTTT	CASSLQGAGGELFF
TRBD2	13	TRBV30	-	TRBJ2-1	TGTGCCTCGGGACTAGCGGGATACAATGAGCAGTTCTTC	CASGLAGYNEQFF
-	13	TRBV18	-	TRBJ2-2	TGTGCCAGCTCACCGGCGAACACCGGGGAGCTGTTTTTT	CASSPANTGELFF
-	16	TRBV5-4	-	TRBJ2-5	TGTGCCAGCAGCTTCGCACCCCAAGGGGGCCAAGAGACCCAGTACTTC	CASSFAPQGGQETQYF
-	16	TRBV7-9	-	TRBJ1-3	TGTGCCAGCAGCCCACAGGGCGCGGAAGCTGGAAACACCATATATTTT	CASSPQGAEAGNTIYF
TRBD2	14	TRBV2	-	TRBJ2-3	TGTGCCAGCAGTGCGGGGGGGGGCACAGATACGCAGTATTTT	CASSAGGGTDTQYF
TRBD1	14	TRBV28	-	TRBJ2-3	TGTGCCAGCAGTTTATTTAAGGGACCCGGACAGGAGTATTTT	CASSLFKGPGQEYF
-	15	TRBV9	-	TRBJ2-7	TGTGCCAGCAGCGTAAATAACTACCCGGGCTACGAGCAGTACTTC	CASSVNNYPGYEQYF
TRBD2	14	TRBV5-1	-	TRBJ2-5	TGCGCCAGCAGCTTGGCTAGCGGACAAGAGACCCAGTACTTC	CASSLASGQETQYF
-	15	TRBV30	-	TRBJ2-5	TGTGCCTGGAAAGTCTTCAGCGGGCCCCAGGAGACCCAGTACTTC	CAWKVFSGPQETQYF
-	16	TRBV7-2	-	TRBJ2-3	TGTGCCAGCAGCTTAGAGGGCGGGTTTAGCACAGATACGCAGTATTTT	CASSLEGGFSTDTQYF
-	15	TRBV30	-	TRBJ2-5	TGTGCCTGGAGTCCTGGGGACACCTCGGCGGAGACCCAGTACTTC	CAWSPGDTSAETQYF
-	13	TRBV30	-	TRBJ1-1	TGTGCCTGGAGTATGATAGAGAACACTGAAGCTTTCTTT	CAWSMIENTEAFF
TRBD1	13	TRBV27	-	TRBJ2-5	TGTGCCAGCAGCGGGACAGGGTTAGAGACCCAGTACTTC	CASSGTGLETQYF
TRBD1	15	TRBV6-5	-	TRBJ1-5	TGTGCCAGCAGCGCGGGACAGGGCCGCAATCAGCCCCAGCATTTT	CASSAGQGRNQPQHF
TRBD1	16	TRBV5-5	-	TRBJ2-3	TGTGCCAGCAGCTTAGGGGGACAGGGAAGCACAGATACGCAGTATTTT	CASSLGGQGSTDTQYF
TRBD1	13	TRBV7-7	-	TRBJ2-2	TGTGCTAGCAGCCAAGGACAGGTCGGGGAGCTGTTTTTT	CASSQGQVGELFF
TRBD2	14	TRBV2	once	TRBJ2-7	TGTGCCAGCAGGGTAGCGGGGCTCTCCTACGAGCAGTACTTC	CASRVAGLSYEQYF
TRBD1	14	TRBV10-3	-	TRBJ1-4	TGTGCCATCAGGGGGACAGGGGAGGGTGAAAAACTGTTTTTT	CAIRGTGEGEKLFF
TRBD1	16	TRBV6-6	-	TRBJ1-6	TGTGCCAGCAGTTACGCCCAAGGGACAGGGAATTCACCCCTCCACTTT	CASSYAQGTGNSPLHF
TRBD1	17	TRBV7-2	-	TRBJ1-2	TGTGCCAGCAGCTTATCTCATGGGACAGGATCTAACTATGGCTACACCTTC	CASSLSHGTGSNYGYTF
-	15	TRBV6-5	-	TRBJ1-6	TGTGCCACCATGTCCACCCAGGGTATGAATTCACCCCTCCACTTT	CATMSTQGMNSPLHF
TRBD1	14	TRBV5-6	-	TRBJ1-1	TGTGCCAGCAGCTTCGGCAGGGGGCACACTGAAGCTTTCTTT	CASSFGRGHTEAFF
-	15	TRBV19	-	TRBJ2-2	TGTGCCAGTAGTATGCGGGGTGAGGGCACCGGGGAGCTGTTTTTT	CASSMRGEGTGELFF
TRBD2	17	TRBV5-1	once	TRBJ2-1	TGCGCCAGCAGCCGGACTAGCGGGAGTACCTCCTACAATGAGCAGTTCTTC	CASSRTSGSTSYNEQFF
TRBD2	14	TRBV5-1	-	TRBJ2-3	TGCGCCAGCAGCCGGACTAGCGGCACAGATACGCAGTATTTT	CASSRTSGTDTQYF
-	11	TRBV20-1	-	TRBJ2-7	TGCAGTGCCATCAGGGCTTCCGAGCAGTACTTC	CSAIRASEQYF
TRBD1	15	TRBV6-1	-	TRBJ2-5	TGTGCCAGCGGGGCCGAAACAGGGGGCGGGGAGACCCAGTACTTC	CASGAETGGGETQYF
-	13	TRBV18	-	TRBJ2-7	TGTGCCAGCTCACCACGGGATTCCTACGAGCAGTACTTC	CASSPRDSYEQYF
TRBD1	12	TRBV5-4	once	TRBJ1-2	TGTGCCAGCAGCTGGACAGGGAATGGCTACACCTTC	CASSWTGNGYTF
-	14	TRBV2	-	TRBJ1-2	TGTGCCAGCCCGTCCCCCGGGCCGGGCTATGGCTACACCTTC	CASPSPGPGYGYTF
-	11	TRBV28	-	TRBJ2-2	TGTGCCAGCACCTCACCCGGGGAGCTGTTTTTT	CASTSPGELFF
-	13	TRBV30	-	TRBJ1-6	TGTGCCTGGAGTAGGGACGGAAATTCACCCCTCCACTTT	CAWSRDGNSPLHF
-	14	TRBV19	-	TRBJ2-7	TGTGCCAGTAGTACGCAGTGGGACGCCTACGAGCAGTACTTC	CASSTQWDAYEQYF
TRBD1	15	TRBV19	-	TRBJ1-4	TGTGCCAGTACCCCTTCTGGGACAGGGAGGGAAAAACTGTTTTTT	CASTPSGTGREKLFF
-	15	TRBV18	once	TRBJ1-5	TGTGCCAGCTGTGAGTGGGGCGCTAGCAATCAGCCCCAGCATTTT	CASCEWGASNQPQHF
TRBD1	17	TRBV7-2	-	TRBJ1-5	TGTGCCAGCAGCTTAGTAGGGACAGGGCTCAGCAATCAGCCCCAGCATTTT	CASSLVGTGLSNQPQHF
-	14	TRBV11-2	-	TRBJ2-7	TGTGCCAGCAGCGAAGGCGGGGTTTGGGACGAGCAGTACTTC	CASSEGGVWDEQYF
TRBD1	13	TRBV30	-	TRBJ1-1	TGTGCCTGGAACGGGCAGGGGGACACTGAAGCTTTCTTT	CAWNGQGDTEAFF
-	16	TRBV6-5	-	TRBJ1-5	TGTGCCAGCAGTTACTCGAGCGAGATTAGCAATCAGCCCCAGCATTTT	CASSYSSEISNQPQHF
-	13	TRBV10-3	-	TRBJ2-2	TGTGCCATCAGAAAAGATAACACCGGGGAGCTGTTTTTT	CAIRKDNTGELFF
-	15	TRBV7-9	-	TRBJ2-7	TGTGCCAGCAGCGTGCGTCTTGGAGGAGTCCACGAGCAGTACTTC	CASSVRLGGVHEQYF